This passage covers 19 T cell receptor beta chains from one sample sequenced in a study of T cell repertoires in ileal Crohn's disease. Time point described: neoterminal ileum biopsy at postoperative endoscopy, about 6 months after surgery. Some clones are missing from TCRdb's copy, which holds only in-frame ones; the method was immunoSEQ multiplex PCR. The sample has about 13,000 clones, 65% to 80% seen once. Sequencing was performed on ileal tissue. Receptors were obtained from an adult with Crohn's disease.

V is TRBV5-1 and J is TRBJ2-2; tentatively, D is TRBD2 (6 bases). The CDR3 runs 15 residues. CDR1 SGHRS and CDR2 YFSETQ come from the germline V gene. Trimming took 0 bases from V and 4 from J, leaving 10 bases between them. The CDR3: CASSLDGSGTGELFF. The CDR3 region has the DNA TGCGCCAGCAGCTTGGACGGGAGCGGCACCGGGGAGCTGTTTTTT.

V gene TRBV28 combines with J gene TRBJ1-2; 11 bases match TRBD1. J lost 1 base, V lost 6 bases, and 10 bases had no gene match. The CDR3 is 17 amino acids. Germline CDR1 is MDHEN and CDR2 is SYDVKM. The CDR3 nucleotides are TGTGCCAGCAGCCGAGGGGACAGGGGGTTTTTTAACTATGGCTACACCTTC. This gives the protein CASSRGDRGFFNYGYTF.

V and J are TRBV7-9 and TRBJ2-5, with D possibly being TRBD2 (6 bases). Germline V lookup: CDR1 SEHNR, CDR2 FQNEAQ (reference sequence). Trimming stripped 5 bases from V and 3 bases from J, with 16 bases between. The length of the CDR3 is 15 residues. CDR3 DNA: TGTGCCAGCAGCCCCCTGGGCGGGGAAAAAGAGACCCAGTACTTC. Its translation is CASSPLGGEKETQYF.

This sequence joins TRBV7-9 and TRBJ2-2; D gene unclear. The CDR3 has 15 residues. Trimming left V 7 bases short and J 0 bases short, with 12 bases between. Per germline, CDR1 SEHNR and CDR2 FQNEAQ (reference sequence). CDR3 protein: CASTEGPSNTGELFF. Here the CDR3 DNA reads TGTGCCAGCACGGAAGGACCCTCGAACACCGGGGAGCTGTTTTTT. Full variable domain (remainder filled in from reference TRBV7-9 and TRBJ2-2): DTGVSQNPRHKITKRGQNVTFRCDPISEHNRLYWYRQTLGQGPEFLTYFQNEAQLEKSRLLSDRFSAERPKGSFSTLEIQRTEQGDSAMYLCASTEGPSNTGELFFGEGSRLTVL.

This chain joins TRBV7-3 and TRBJ1-1; 7 nucleotides match TRBD1. From germline, CDR1 is SGHTA and CDR2 FQGTGA. With 4 bases clipped from V and 1 base from J, the junction kept 3 bases outside the gene matches. The CDR3 totals 14 residues. The CDR3 is CASSSGTANTEAFF. The CDR3 DNA follows: TGTGCCAGCAGCTCCGGGACAGCGAACACTGAAGCTTTCTTT.

CDR3 DNA: TGTGCCAGCAGTGAAGCCGGTCACACCGGGGAGCTGTTTTTT. Residues: CASSEAGHTGELFF. This chain connects TRBV6-1 to TRBJ2-2; D call uncertain. Germline values: CDR1 MNHNS, CDR2 SASEGT. The CDR3 length is 14 residues. Trimming removed 0 bases from V and 3 bases from J, with 5 bases in between.

The chain is built from TRBV6-5 and TRBJ1-3; D is perhaps TRBD1 (6 bases). V dropped 6 bases and J dropped 4 bases, with 16 bases sitting between them. CDR3 size: 15 residues. In germline, CDR1 is MNHEY, CDR2 SVGAGI. For the CDR3, the DNA is TGTGCCAGCAGCCGCTCCAGGGGAAAGGGAAACACCATATATTTT. It translates to CASSRSRGKGNTIYF.

This chain joins TRBV4-1 and TRBJ1-5; D perhaps matches TRBD1 (6 bases). Germline V gives CDR1 MGHRA, CDR2 YSYEKL. V lost 2 bases to trimming and J lost 3 bases, with 14 bases between them. The CDR3 has 16 amino acids. The CDR3 DNA follows: TGCGCCAGCAGCCAACAGGGCAGGGGAAACAATCAGCCCCAGCATTTT. The encoded protein is CASSQQGRGNNQPQHF.

The rearrangement links TRBV6-1 to TRBJ2-1; D unresolved. Germline-derived CDR1 and CDR2 are MNHNS and SASEGT. Trimming removed 2 bases at V and 10 bases at J, with 12 bases between. The CDR3 length is 13 residues. The CDR3 loop reads CASSESGTIEQFF. CDR3 coding DNA: TGTGCCAGCAGTGAAAGTGGAACGATCGAGCAGTTCTTC.

By proportion, this clone is medium-sized. V and J are TRBV6-4 and TRBJ2-1; 10 bases match TRBD2. CDR1 is MRHNA, CDR2 SNTAGT, per germline. The CDR3 runs to 15 residues. With V trimmed by 0 bases and J by 7 bases, 3 bases remained unmatched. The CDR3 loop is CASSDSSGGPNEQFF. CDR3 sequence (DNA): TGTGCCAGCAGTGACTCTAGCGGGGGGCCAAATGAGCAGTTCTTC.

This clone was detected only a few times. The rearrangement links TRBV9 to TRBJ1-2; 11 bases align to TRBD1. The CDR3 spans 13 residues. Germline assignment: CDR1 SGDLS and CDR2 YYNGEE. The V segment lost 4 bases and the J segment 7 bases; nucleotides outside the gene matches: 3. This CDR3 reads CASSFGQGAGYTF. CDR3 DNA: TGTGCCAGCAGCTTTGGACAGGGGGCTGGCTACACCTTC.

Here the CDR3 DNA reads TGTGCCAGCAGCTTAGACAGGGGCCAGCCCCAGCATTTT. Its protein is CASSLDRGQPQHF. The V call is TRBV11-1, the J call TRBJ1-5, with 7 bases that match TRBD1. The CDR3 runs to 13 residues. Germline-derived CDR1 and CDR2 are SGHAT and FQDESV (reference sequence). V was clipped by 1 base and J by 7 bases; unmatched bases: 1.

The chain employs TRBV19 and TRBJ2-3, with D possibly being TRBD1 (5 bases). Between the trimmed V and J ends, which lost 1 base and 4 bases, there was a span of 6 bases. The CDR3 contains 13 residues. CDR1 is LNHDA, CDR2 SQIVND, per germline (reference sequence). In nucleotides, the CDR3 is TGTGCCAGTAGTATAGGCAGGGCAGATACGCAGTATTTT. Translated: CASSIGRADTQYF.

The rearrangement links TRBV5-1 to TRBJ2-7; 7 nucleotides match TRBD2. Germline loops: CDR1 SGHRS, CDR2 YFSETQ. After removal of 4 bases from V and 6 bases from J, the junction contained 10 bases not matched to a gene. The CDR3 spans 14 residues. The CDR3 DNA follows: TGCGCCAGCAGCGAAGCGGTAGCGGGTCCCGAGCAGTACTTC. Translation: CASSEAVAGPEQYF.

V is TRBV27 and J is TRBJ2-1; D gene unclear. This CDR3 contains 13 residues. Looked up from germline, CDR1 is MNHEY and CDR2 is SMNVEV (reference sequence). Trimming pared 2 bases from V and 9 bases from J, leaving 11 bases between. CDR3 sequence: CASSLEHYGEQFF. The CDR3 DNA reads TGTGCCAGCAGTTTAGAGCATTACGGTGAGCAGTTCTTC.

This clone was seen once. CDR3 sequence reads: CASSPGTSGGPYNEQFF. In DNA form, the CDR3 reads TGTGCCAGCTCACCAGGGACTAGCGGGGGACCCTACAATGAGCAGTTCTTC. The chain has TRBV18 and TRBJ2-1, with 14 bases identical to TRBD2. The CDR3 runs to 17 residues. In germline, CDR1 is KGHSH, CDR2 LQKENI. With 2 bases clipped from V and 2 bases from J, the junction kept 2 bases outside the gene matches.

This clone was seen a single time. V is TRBV6-6 and J is TRBJ2-7; TRBD2 aligns across 8 bases. After removal of 0 bases from V and 5 bases from J, the junction contained 9 bases not matched to a gene. This CDR3 comprises 16 residues. CDR1 and CDR2 from the germline V gene are MNHNY and SVGAGI (reference sequence). The DNA for the CDR3 is TGTGCCAGCAGTTACTCGGCGGGGGGCAAGTTGGACGAGCAGTACTTC. Translated: CASSYSAGGKLDEQYF.

This clone has a handful of counts. The CDR3 nucleotides are TGTGCCAGCAGCGGTCCCGATACGCAGTATTTT. Protein sequence: CASSGPDTQYF. V usage is TRBV11-2 and J usage is TRBJ2-3, with D uncertain. The CDR3 loop spans 11 amino acids. Trimming took 5 bases from V and 6 from J, leaving 6 bases between them. Germline CDR1 and CDR2: SGHAT and FQNNGV.

The chain links TRBV19 to TRBJ1-5, with 8 bases that match TRBD1. CDR1 LNHDA and CDR2 SQIVND come from the germline V gene (reference sequence). The CDR3 has 16 amino acids. V was clipped by 5 bases and J by 0 bases; unmatched bases: 6. The DNA of the CDR3 is TGTGCCAGTAGTGTTCAGACAGGGGCTAGCAATCAGCCCCAGCATTTT. Translation gives CASSVQTGASNQPQHF.